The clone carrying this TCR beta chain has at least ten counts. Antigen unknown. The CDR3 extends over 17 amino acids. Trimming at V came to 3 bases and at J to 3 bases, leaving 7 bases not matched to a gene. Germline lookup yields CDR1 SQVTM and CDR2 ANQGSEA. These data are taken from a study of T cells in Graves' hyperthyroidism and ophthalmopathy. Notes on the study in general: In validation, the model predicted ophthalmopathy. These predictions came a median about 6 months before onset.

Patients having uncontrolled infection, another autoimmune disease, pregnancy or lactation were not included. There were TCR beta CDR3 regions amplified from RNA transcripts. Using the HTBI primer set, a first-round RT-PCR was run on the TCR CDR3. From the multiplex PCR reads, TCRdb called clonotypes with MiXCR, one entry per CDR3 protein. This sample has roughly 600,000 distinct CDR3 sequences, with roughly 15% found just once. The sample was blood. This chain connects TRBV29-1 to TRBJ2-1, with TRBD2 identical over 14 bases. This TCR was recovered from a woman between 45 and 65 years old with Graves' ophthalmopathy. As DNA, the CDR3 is TGCAGCGTTGATGGGTCTGGGACTAGCGGGAGCTACAATGAGCAGTTCTTC. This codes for CSVDGSGTSGSYNEQFF.